Shown below are 25 T cell receptor beta chains from a single sample sequenced in a study of shared clonotypes between healthy human individuals. Some clones are missing from TCRdb's copy, which holds only in-frame ones; the method was immunoSEQ multiplex PCR. The top ten clones hold about 0.35% of a sample with around 1.4 million clones, less than 99% of them seen once. Sequencing was carried out using naive CD4+ T cells sorted from blood. The subset is: CD45RA+ positively selected. The receptors were gathered from a man aged 30 to 45 in good health.

The gene calls are TRBV5-1 and TRBJ2-1; TRBD2 matches at 8 bases. CDR1 is SGHRS, CDR2 YFSETQ, per germline. The CDR3 has 17 residues. V was clipped by 4 bases and J by 0 bases; unmatched bases: 9. Here the CDR3 reads CASSPGLVSGSYNEQFF. The CDR3 nucleotides read TGCGCCAGCAGCCCGGGACTAGTTAGCGGCTCCTACAATGAGCAGTTCTTC.

The chain recombines TRBV25-1 with TRBJ1-2; 7 nucleotides match TRBD1. CDR3 size: 12 residues. The ends lost 10 bases at V and 4 bases at J; junction bases unmatched: 6. CDR1 is MGHDK, CDR2 SYGVNS, per germline. CDR3 loop: CATGTDLYGYTF. CDR3 bases: TGTGCCACGGGGACAGACCTCTATGGCTACACCTTC.

This clone was recorded once. The gene calls are TRBV30 and TRBJ2-3; no reliable D call. This CDR3 is built from 15 residues. Deletions cut 1 base from V and 5 bases from J, with 16 bases between. Germline CDR1 is GTSNPN and CDR2 is SVGIG (reference sequence). The CDR3 reads CAWSDRTGPGDTQYF. CDR3 DNA: TGTGCCTGGAGTGACCGGACGGGCCCCGGAGATACGCAGTATTTT. The full variable domain, in which reference TRBV30 and TRBJ2-3 provide the parts outside the CDR3, is SQTIHQWPATLVQPVGSPLSLECTVEGTSNPNLYWYRQAAGRGLQLLFYSVGIGQISSEVPQNLSASRPQDRQFILSSKKLLLSDSGFYLCAWSDRTGPGDTQYFGPGTRLTVL.

The chain is built from TRBV27 and TRBJ1-5; TRBD1 matches 7 bases. CDR3 size: 13 residues. CDR1 is MNHEY, CDR2 SMNVEV, per germline (reference sequence). Trimming cost V 6 bases and J 8 bases; bases outside gene matches: 7. DNA of the CDR3: TGTGCCAGCAGCGAAGACAGGGAAAAGCCCCAGCATTTT. This sequence encodes CASSEDREKPQHF.

The chain joins TRBV7-9 to TRBJ2-2, with D possibly TRBD1 on 5 matching bases. The germline V gene encodes CDR1 SEHNR and CDR2 FQNEAQ (reference sequence). The V gene lost 5 bases and the J gene lost 3 bases, with 13 bases spanning the gap. The CDR3 length is 15 residues. CDR3 residues: CASSGRGRDTGELFF. The CDR3 region has the DNA TGTGCCAGCAGCGGAAGGGGTCGGGACACCGGGGAGCTGTTTTTT.

This clone was seen once. This chain connects TRBV9 to TRBJ2-7, with TRBD1 matching 7 bases. Germline V gives CDR1 SGDLS, CDR2 YYNGEE. Unmatched junction bases numbered 4, after V lost 1 base and J lost 3 bases. This CDR3 region has 14 residues. The CDR3 DNA sequence: TGTGCCAGCAGCGTATCCTCAGGGGGCTACGAGCAGTACTTC. Translated: CASSVSSGGYEQYF.

This chain links TRBV28 with TRBJ2-6, with 9 positions matching TRBD1. The CDR3 consists of 19 residues. The germline V gene encodes CDR1 MDHEN and CDR2 SYDVKM. V trimming: 6 bases; J trimming: 0 bases; junction bases outside the gene matches: 12. CDR3 sequence: CASRKGWDRVSSGANVLTF. The CDR3 DNA reads as TGTGCCAGCAGGAAGGGGTGGGACAGGGTGAGCTCTGGGGCCAACGTCCTGACTTTC.

This chain connects TRBV5-1 to TRBJ2-1; 16 bases align to TRBD2. The CDR3 totals 16 residues. The germline V gene has CDR1 SGHRS and CDR2 YFSETQ. The V and J ends lost 4 bases and 10 bases, in that order; junction bases with no gene match: 8. The CDR3, as DNA: TGCGCCAGCAGCGCCGGGACTAGCGGGAGGGCCGGGGAGCAGTTCTTC. The encoded protein is CASSAGTSGRAGEQFF.

This clone was recorded only once. The genes are TRBV7-2 and TRBJ1-4; D may be TRBD1 (5 bases). CDR1 and CDR2 from the germline V gene are SGHTA and FQGNSA. The CDR3 loop spans 13 amino acids. Trimming took 5 bases from V and 6 from J, leaving 10 bases between them. The CDR3 here is CASSQGSDEKLFF. The CDR3 bases are TGTGCCAGCAGCCAGGGATCTGATGAAAAACTGTTTTTT.

The chain uses TRBV29-1 and TRBJ1-1, with 10 bases matching TRBD1. The CDR3 spans 14 residues. Per germline, CDR1 SQVTM and CDR2 ANQGSEA. Trimming cost V 7 bases and J 4 bases; bases outside gene matches: 9. CDR3 coding DNA: TGCAGCGCCGAGATTGGACAGGGGGGCACTGAAGCTTTCTTT. Amino acids: CSAEIGQGGTEAFF. Complete variable domain (other parts from reference TRBV29-1 and TRBJ1-1): SAVISQKPSRDICQRGTSLTIQCQVDSQVTMMFWYRQQPGQSLTLIATANQGSEATYESGFVIDKFPISRPNLTFSTLTVSNMSPEDSSIYLCSAEIGQGGTEAFFGQGTRLTVV.

This chain uses TRBV28 with TRBJ1-2; possible D gene TRBD1, 5 bases. CDR1 is MDHEN and CDR2 is SYDVKM in the germline V gene. V gave up 5 bases and J gave up 7 bases, with 14 bases separating them. CDR3 length: 13 residues. CDR3 in DNA: TGTGCCAGCAGTGTAACAGGAGGCTCTGGCTACACCTTC. Translated: CASSVTGGSGYTF.

The V call is TRBV28, the J call TRBJ1-2; maybe TRBD1 (5 bases). The germline CDR1 and CDR2 sequences are MDHEN and SYDVKM. This CDR3 comprises 13 residues. V dropped 3 bases and J dropped 5 bases, with 10 bases sitting between them. The DNA for the CDR3 is TGTGCCAGCAGTTTTCCGGGGGAATATGGCTACACCTTC. Amino acids: CASSFPGEYGYTF.

The chain joins TRBV11-3 to TRBJ2-5; D gene uncertain. V gave up 4 bases and J gave up 5 bases, with 8 bases separating them. Per the germline V gene, CDR1 is SGHNT and CDR2 is YENEEA. CDR3 size: 12 residues. The CDR3: CASSSPWETQYF. CDR3 bases: TGTGCCAGCAGCTCTCCTTGGGAGACCCAGTACTTC.

The V and J genes are TRBV2 and TRBJ2-5; D is unclear. The CDR3 consists of 10 residues. V was shortened by 6 bases and J by 6 bases, with 5 bases between the two germline ends. In germline, CDR1 is SNHLY, CDR2 FYNNEI. CDR3 loop: CASRAKTQYF. CDR3 nucleotide sequence: TGTGCCAGCAGGGCCAAGACCCAGTACTTC. The full variable domain, in which reference TRBV2 and TRBJ2-5 provide the parts outside the CDR3, is EPEVTQTPSHQVTQMGQEVILRCVPISNHLYFYWYRQILGQKVEFLVSFYNNEISEKSEIFDDQFSVERPDGSNFTLKIRSTKLEDSAMYFCASRAKTQYFGPGTRLLVL.

The chain employs TRBV27 and TRBJ2-5; possible D gene TRBD2, 6 bases. The V end was cut by 2 bases, the J end by 5 bases, with 12 bases between. The germline CDR1 and CDR2 sequences are MNHEY and SMNVEV (reference sequence). This CDR3 is built from 14 residues. CDR3 DNA sequence: TGTGCCAGCAGTTTAGCGGGATCAGGGGAGACCCAGTACTTC. Protein: CASSLAGSGETQYF.

The CDR3 nucleotides read TGTGCCAGCAGCTTGGCCGGGAAGAACACTGAAGCTTTCTTT. Its translation is CASSLAGKNTEAFF. The J gene is TRBJ1-1, the V gene TRBV5-5; D unresolved. Between the trimmed V and J ends, which lost 0 bases and 1 base, there was a span of 7 bases. The CDR3 is 14 amino acids. Germline CDR1 reads SGHKS; CDR2 reads YYEKEE (reference sequence).

The chain combines TRBV28 with TRBJ2-1, with D unclear. The CDR3 length is 11 residues. The germline CDR1 and CDR2 sequences are MDHEN and SYDVKM. V was shortened by 5 bases and J by 7 bases, with 6 bases between the two germline ends. The CDR3 DNA sequence: TGTGCCAGCAGTCTCGCAAATGAGCAGTTCTTC. This codes for CASSLANEQFF.

The CDR3 nucleotides are TGTGCCAGCAGCTTAGAAGTATTGGTGGCTGAAGCTTTCTTT. It translates to CASSLEVLVAEAFF. The rearrangement uses TRBV11-3 and TRBJ1-1; D gene uncertain. The germline V gene encodes CDR1 SGHNT and CDR2 YENEEA. Trimming took 0 bases from V and 6 from J, leaving 11 bases between them. The CDR3 is 14 amino acids.

This chain joins TRBV1 and TRBJ1-5. TRBV1 is termed a pseudogene. The CDR3 is 18 amino acids. The CDR3 bases are TGCACCAGCAGCCCCTGGGGGGGGCCGGGGTATAGCAATCAGCCCCAGCATTTT. This translates into CTSSPWGGPGYSNQPQHF.

This chain uses TRBV9 with TRBJ2-7; D remains ambiguous. V lost 0 bases, J lost 0 bases, and 7 bases lay in between. This CDR3 is built from 14 residues. CDR1 and CDR2 from the germline V gene are SGDLS and YYNGEE. In DNA, the CDR3 is TGTGCCAGCAGCGTAGGTGAGGCCTCCTACGAGCAGTACTTC. It yields the protein CASSVGEASYEQYF. Full variable domain (missing parts from reference TRBV9 and TRBJ2-7): DSGVTQTPKHLITATGQRVTLRCSPRSGDLSVYWYQQSLDQGLQFLIQYYNGEERAKGNILERFSAQQFPDLHSELNLSSLELGDSALYFCASSVGEASYEQYFGPGTRLTVT.

This rearrangement joins TRBV5-1 to TRBJ2-7; TRBD2 aligns across 12 bases. The CDR3 has 14 residues. Losses at the gene ends were 4 bases for V and 7 bases for J; bases not matched to a gene: 6. The germline V gene encodes CDR1 SGHRS and CDR2 YFSETQ. The CDR3 bases are TGCGCCAGCAGCCGACTAGCGGGAGCTGGTGAGCAGTACTTC. Its translation is CASSRLAGAGEQYF. Variable domain in full (rest from reference TRBV5-1 and TRBJ2-7): KAGVTQTPRYLIKTRGQQVTLSCSPISGHRSVSWYQQTPGQGLQFLFEYFSETQRNKGNFPGRFSGRQFSNSRSEMNVSTLELGDSALYLCASSRLAGAGEQYFGPGTRLTVT.

CDR3 bases: TGTGCCAGCAGCGTAGGAGGAGGGCTTAGCTCCTACAATGAGCAGTTCTTC. It translates to CASSVGGGLSSYNEQFF. This chain joins TRBV9 and TRBJ2-1; maybe TRBD2 (6 bases). Germline V gene lookup returns CDR1 SGDLS and CDR2 YYNGEE. CDR3 size: 17 residues. Trimming stripped 0 bases from V and 0 bases from J, with 13 bases between.

V is TRBV30 and J is TRBJ1-1; TRBD1 might be the D (6 bases). The CDR3 consists of 12 residues. Germline CDR1 is GTSNPN and CDR2 is SVGIG (reference sequence). Trimming left V 1 base short and J 9 bases short, with 12 bases between. The CDR3 is CAWSARQEKAFF. CDR3 DNA: TGTGCCTGGAGTGCCCGACAGGAAAAAGCTTTCTTT.

The rearrangement joins TRBV11-3 to TRBJ2-3; D not certain. The length of the CDR3 is 15 residues. V gave up 5 bases and J gave up 2 bases, with 14 bases separating them. CDR1 and CDR2 (germline): SGHNT, YENEEA. CDR3 nucleotides: TGTGCCAGCAGCCCAGGACGGATGGACACAGATACGCAGTATTTT. Amino acid sequence: CASSPGRMDTDTQYF. Full variable domain (rest looked up from reference TRBV11-3 and TRBJ2-3): EAGVVQSPRYKIIEKKQPVAFWCNPISGHNTLYWYLQNLGQGPELLIRYENEEAVDDSQLPKDRFSAERLKGVDSTLKIQPAELGDSAVYLCASSPGRMDTDTQYFGPGTRLTVL.

This rearrangement joins TRBV2 to TRBJ2-3, with D perhaps TRBD1 or TRBD2 (5 bases each). The CDR3 consists of 15 residues. Per germline, CDR1 SNHLY and CDR2 FYNNEI. The ends were cut back, 8 bases at V and 2 bases at J, with 17 bases in the middle. CDR3 loop: CASGLGGDHTDTQYF. In nucleotides, the CDR3 is TGTGCCAGCGGGCTGGGTGGGGACCACACAGATACGCAGTATTTT.